This T cell receptor (beta chain) emerged from a study of CD4 T cells in relation to SARS-CoV-2 and coronaviruses. Whole-study findings and limits: In roughly 65% of donors, memory CD4+ clonotypes crossrecognized SARS-CoV-2 and at least one common cold coronavirus spike.

The unexposed donors gave CD4+ T cells in about 2011-2018, prior to COVID-19. CD4+ T cells were isolated from the cells after 10 days of culture. PBMCs were plated at roughly 2 million per well in IL-2-containing medium. Cultures received half-medium IL-2 refreshes on days 3 and 7. Points on this clone: Its specificity is unknown.

The CDR3 contains 14 residues. V was clipped by 4 bases and J by 3 bases, with 10 bases between them. The table came from immunoSEQ multiplex PCR; TCRdb's copy has only in-frame clones and leaves some out. The top ten clones hold about 10% of a sample with 15,000 to 20,000 clones, approximately 80% of them seen once. Specimen: CD4+ T cells from PBMCs, cultured in vitro. The rearrangement joins TRBV23-1 to TRBJ2-1; tentatively, D is TRBD1 (5 bases). TRBV23-1 counts as an open reading frame of uncertain function. This TCR was recovered from a human donor in good health. DNA of the CDR3: TGCGCCAGCAGTCGTTCCAGGGACTACAATGAGCAGTTCTTC. Protein product: CASSRSRDYNEQFF.